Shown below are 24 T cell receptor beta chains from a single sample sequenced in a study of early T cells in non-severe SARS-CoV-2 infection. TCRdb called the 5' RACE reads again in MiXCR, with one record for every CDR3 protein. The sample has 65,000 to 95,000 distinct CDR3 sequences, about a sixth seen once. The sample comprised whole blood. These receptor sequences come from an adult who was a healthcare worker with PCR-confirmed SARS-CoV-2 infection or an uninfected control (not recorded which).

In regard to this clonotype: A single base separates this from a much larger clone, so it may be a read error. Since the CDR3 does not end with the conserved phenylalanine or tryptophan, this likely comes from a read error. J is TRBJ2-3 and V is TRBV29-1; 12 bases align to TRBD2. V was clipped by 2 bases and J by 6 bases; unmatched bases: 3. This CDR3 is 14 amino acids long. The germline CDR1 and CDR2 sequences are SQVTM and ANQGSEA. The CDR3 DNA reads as TGCAGCGTTGAATCAACTAGCGGGGGGGATACGCAGTATTCT. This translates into CSVESTSGGDTQYS.

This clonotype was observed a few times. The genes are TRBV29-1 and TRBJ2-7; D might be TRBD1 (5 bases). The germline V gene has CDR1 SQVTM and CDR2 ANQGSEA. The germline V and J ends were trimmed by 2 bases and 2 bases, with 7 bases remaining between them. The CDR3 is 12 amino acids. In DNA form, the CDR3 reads TGCAGCGTTGAACAGGGTCCCTACGAGCAGTACTTC. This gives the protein CSVEQGPYEQYF.

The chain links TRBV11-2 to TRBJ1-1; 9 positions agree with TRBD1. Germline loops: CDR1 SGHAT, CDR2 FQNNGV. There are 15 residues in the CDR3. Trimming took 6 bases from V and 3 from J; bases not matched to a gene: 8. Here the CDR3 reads CASRGRRQGDTEAFF. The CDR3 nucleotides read TGTGCCAGCAGGGGGAGGAGACAGGGGGACACTGAAGCTTTCTTT.

CDR3 protein: CASSQDPGKNQPQHF. The CDR3 nucleotides are TGTGCCAGCAGCCAAGATCCGGGGAAAAACCAGCCCCAGCATTTT. The V call is TRBV3-1, the J call TRBJ1-5; D ambiguous. Deletions cut 0 bases from V and 7 bases from J, with 13 bases between. This CDR3 comprises 15 residues. Germline CDR1 and CDR2: LGHDT and YNNKEL (reference sequence).

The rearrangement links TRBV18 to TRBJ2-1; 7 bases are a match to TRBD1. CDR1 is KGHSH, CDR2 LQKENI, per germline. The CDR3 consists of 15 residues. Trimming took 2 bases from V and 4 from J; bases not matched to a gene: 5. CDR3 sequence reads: CASSPGQVQYNEQFF. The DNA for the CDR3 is TGTGCCAGCTCACCAGGACAGGTCCAATACAATGAGCAGTTCTTC.

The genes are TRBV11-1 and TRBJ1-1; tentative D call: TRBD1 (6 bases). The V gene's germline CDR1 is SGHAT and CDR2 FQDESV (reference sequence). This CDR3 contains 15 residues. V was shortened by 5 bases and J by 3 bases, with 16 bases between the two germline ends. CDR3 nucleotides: TGTGCCAGCAGCGGGAGGCGGCCAGGGGACACTGAAGCTTTCTTT. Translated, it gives CASSGRRPGDTEAFF.

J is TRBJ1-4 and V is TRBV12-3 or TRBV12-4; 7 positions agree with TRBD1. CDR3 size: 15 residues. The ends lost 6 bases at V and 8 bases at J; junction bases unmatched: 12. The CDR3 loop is CASSAPEGAGEKLFF. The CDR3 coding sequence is TGTGCCAGCAGCGCCCCTGAGGGGGCAGGGGAAAAACTGTTTTTT.

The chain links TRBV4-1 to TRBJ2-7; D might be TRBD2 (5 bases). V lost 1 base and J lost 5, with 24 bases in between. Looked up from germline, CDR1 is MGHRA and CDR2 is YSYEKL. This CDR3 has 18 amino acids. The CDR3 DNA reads TGCGCCAGCAGCCAAGGCCCCCCGGCGGGTACTTTTCGCCACGAGCAGTACTTC. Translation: CASSQGPPAGTFRHEQYF.

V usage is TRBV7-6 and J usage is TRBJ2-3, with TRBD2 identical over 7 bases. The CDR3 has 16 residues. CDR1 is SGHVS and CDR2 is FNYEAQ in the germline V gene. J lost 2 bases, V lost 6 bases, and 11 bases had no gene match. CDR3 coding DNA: TGTGCCAGCAGTCGCCGGCGTGCGGGGGACACAGATACGCAGTATTTT. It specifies CASSRRRAGDTDTQYF.

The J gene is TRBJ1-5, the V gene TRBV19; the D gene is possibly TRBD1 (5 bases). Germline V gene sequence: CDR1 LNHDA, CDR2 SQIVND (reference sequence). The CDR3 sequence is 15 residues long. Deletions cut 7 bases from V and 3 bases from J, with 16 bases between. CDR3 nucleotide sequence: TGTGCCAGTACCCCAGGTGAGGGGTACAATCAGCCCCAGCATTTT. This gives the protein CASTPGEGYNQPQHF.

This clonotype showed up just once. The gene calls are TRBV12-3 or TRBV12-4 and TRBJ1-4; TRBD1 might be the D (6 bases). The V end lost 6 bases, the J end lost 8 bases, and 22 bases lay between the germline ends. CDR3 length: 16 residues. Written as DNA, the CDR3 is TGTGCCAGCAGCCCAATACAGGGACTTAGTAAGGAAAAACTGTTTTTT. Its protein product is CASSPIQGLSKEKLFF.

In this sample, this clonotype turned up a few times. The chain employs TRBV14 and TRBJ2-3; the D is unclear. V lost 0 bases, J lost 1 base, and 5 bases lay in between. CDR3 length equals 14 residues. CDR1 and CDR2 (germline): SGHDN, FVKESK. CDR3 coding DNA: TGTGCCAGCAGCCAAGACAGAGGCACAGATACGCAGTATTTT. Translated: CASSQDRGTDTQYF.

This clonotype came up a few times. CDR3 in DNA: TGTGCCACCAGCAGAGATCTTATTGAAAAACTGTTTTTT. This encodes CATSRDLIEKLFF. The chain has TRBV15 and TRBJ1-4; D is undetermined. The CDR3 length is 13 residues. CDR1 is LNHNV and CDR2 is YYDKDF in the germline V gene (reference sequence). Trimming took 0 bases from V and 7 from J, leaving 6 bases between them.

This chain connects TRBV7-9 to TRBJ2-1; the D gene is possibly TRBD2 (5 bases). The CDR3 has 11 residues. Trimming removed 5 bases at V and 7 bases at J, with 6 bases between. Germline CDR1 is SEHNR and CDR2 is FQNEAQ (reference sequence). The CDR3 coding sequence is TGTGCCAGCAGCGGAGGAAATGAGCAGTTCTTC. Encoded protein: CASSGGNEQFF.

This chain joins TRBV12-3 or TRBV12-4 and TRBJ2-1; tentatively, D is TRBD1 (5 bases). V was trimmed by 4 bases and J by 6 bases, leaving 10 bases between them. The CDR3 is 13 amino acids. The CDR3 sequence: CASSSRVGNEQFF. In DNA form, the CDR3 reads TGTGCCAGCAGTTCCAGGGTCGGCAATGAGCAGTTCTTC.

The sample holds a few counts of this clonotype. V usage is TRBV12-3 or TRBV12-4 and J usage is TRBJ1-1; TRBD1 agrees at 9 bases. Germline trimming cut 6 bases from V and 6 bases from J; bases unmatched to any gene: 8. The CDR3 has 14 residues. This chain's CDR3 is CASSLDRGVPEAFF. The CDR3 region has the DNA TGTGCCAGCAGCCTAGACAGGGGGGTACCTGAAGCTTTCTTT.

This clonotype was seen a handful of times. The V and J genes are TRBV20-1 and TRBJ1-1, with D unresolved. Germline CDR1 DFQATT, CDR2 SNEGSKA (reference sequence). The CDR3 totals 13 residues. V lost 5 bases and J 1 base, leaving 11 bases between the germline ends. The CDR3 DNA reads TGCAGTGCTCCCCACAGTAGGAACACTGAAGCTTTCTTT. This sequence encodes CSAPHSRNTEAFF.

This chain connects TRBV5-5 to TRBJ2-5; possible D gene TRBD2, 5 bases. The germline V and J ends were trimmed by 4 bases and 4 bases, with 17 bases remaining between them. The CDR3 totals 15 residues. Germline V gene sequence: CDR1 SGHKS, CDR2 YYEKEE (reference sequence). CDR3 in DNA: TGTGCCAGCAGCCCCTCAGGACGGGCGGGAGAGACCCAGTACTTC. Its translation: CASSPSGRAGETQYF. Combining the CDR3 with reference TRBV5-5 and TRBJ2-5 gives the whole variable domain DAGVTQSPTHLIKTRGQQVTLRCSPISGHKSVSWYQQVLGQGPQFIFQYYEKEERGRGNFPDRFSARQFPNYSSELNVNALLLGDSALYLCASSPSGRAGETQYFGPGTRLLVL.

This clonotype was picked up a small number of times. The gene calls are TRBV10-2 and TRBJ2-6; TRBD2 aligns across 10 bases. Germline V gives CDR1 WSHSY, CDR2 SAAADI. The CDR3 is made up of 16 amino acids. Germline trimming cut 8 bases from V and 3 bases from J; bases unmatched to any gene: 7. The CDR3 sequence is CASRTSGGDGANVLTF. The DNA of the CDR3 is TGCGCCAGCCGTACCAGCGGGGGGGATGGGGCCAACGTCCTGACTTTC.

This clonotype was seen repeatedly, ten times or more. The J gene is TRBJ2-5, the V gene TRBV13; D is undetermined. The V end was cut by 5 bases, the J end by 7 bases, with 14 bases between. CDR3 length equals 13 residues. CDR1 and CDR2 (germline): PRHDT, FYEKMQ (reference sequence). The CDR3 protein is CASSGRASGTQYF. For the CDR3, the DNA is TGTGCCAGCAGCGGACGGGCCTCCGGGACCCAGTACTTC.

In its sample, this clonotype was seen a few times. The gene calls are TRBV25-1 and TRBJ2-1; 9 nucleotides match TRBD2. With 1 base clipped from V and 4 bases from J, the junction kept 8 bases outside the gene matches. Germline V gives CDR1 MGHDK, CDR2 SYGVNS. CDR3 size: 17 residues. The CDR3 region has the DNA TGTGCCAGCAGTGAATTGGGTAGCGGGGGCAGTTACAATGAGCAGTTCTTC. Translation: CASSELGSGGSYNEQFF.

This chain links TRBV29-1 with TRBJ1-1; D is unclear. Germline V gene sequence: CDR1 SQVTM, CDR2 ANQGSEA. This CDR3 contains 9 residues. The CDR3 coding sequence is TGCACCCTAGACACTGAAGCTTTCTTT. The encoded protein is CTLDTEAFF.

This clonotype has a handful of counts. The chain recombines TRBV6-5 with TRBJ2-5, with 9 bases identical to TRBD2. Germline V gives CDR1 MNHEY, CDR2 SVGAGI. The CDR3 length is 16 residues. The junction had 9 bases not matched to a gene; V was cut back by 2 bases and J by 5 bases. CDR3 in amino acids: CASSYPLAGYGETQYF. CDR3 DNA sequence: TGTGCCAGCAGTTACCCACTAGCGGGCTACGGGGAGACCCAGTACTTC.

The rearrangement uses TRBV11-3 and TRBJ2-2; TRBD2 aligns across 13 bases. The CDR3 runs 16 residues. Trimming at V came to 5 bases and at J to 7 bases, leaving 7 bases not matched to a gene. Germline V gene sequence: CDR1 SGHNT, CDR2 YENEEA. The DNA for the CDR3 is TGTGCCAGCAGCCCCGGACTAGCGGGAGTTGGCGGGGAGCTGTTTTTT. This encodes CASSPGLAGVGGELFF.